This T cell receptor (beta chain) was retrieved from a study of beta chain features in type 1 diabetes. As for the study in general: Across all samples, 100 million to 130 million sorted cells were examined. Study-level points and caveats: Sequencing used cDNA, and cells with high TCR expression could therefore be over-represented.

This clone was counted only a few times. Its antigen is unidentified. Expressed TCRB transcripts were sequenced after all isolated RNA was converted to cDNA. Each sample of naive, central memory or regulatory T cells had, on average, roughly 3.5 million reads. Using immunoSEQ multiplex PCR, the repertoire was profiled, and TCRdb retains in-frame clones only, with some absent. The sample yields roughly 300,000 clones, approximately 14% seen once. Germline V gene lookup returns CDR1 SEHNR and CDR2 FQNEAQ (reference sequence). Trimming took off 9 bases at V and 6 bases at J, with 20 bases between the two ends. The CDR3 is 14 residues long.

The chain carries TRBV7-9 and TRBJ1-1; tentatively, D is TRBD1 (5 bases). The sequenced sample was central memory CD4+ T cells from blood. This sequence originates from a man aged 25 to 40 in good health. The CDR3 DNA is TGTGCCAGTTGTAGGCTAACAGGTCCCCCTGAAGCTTTCTTT. Amino acids: CASCRLTGPPEAFF.